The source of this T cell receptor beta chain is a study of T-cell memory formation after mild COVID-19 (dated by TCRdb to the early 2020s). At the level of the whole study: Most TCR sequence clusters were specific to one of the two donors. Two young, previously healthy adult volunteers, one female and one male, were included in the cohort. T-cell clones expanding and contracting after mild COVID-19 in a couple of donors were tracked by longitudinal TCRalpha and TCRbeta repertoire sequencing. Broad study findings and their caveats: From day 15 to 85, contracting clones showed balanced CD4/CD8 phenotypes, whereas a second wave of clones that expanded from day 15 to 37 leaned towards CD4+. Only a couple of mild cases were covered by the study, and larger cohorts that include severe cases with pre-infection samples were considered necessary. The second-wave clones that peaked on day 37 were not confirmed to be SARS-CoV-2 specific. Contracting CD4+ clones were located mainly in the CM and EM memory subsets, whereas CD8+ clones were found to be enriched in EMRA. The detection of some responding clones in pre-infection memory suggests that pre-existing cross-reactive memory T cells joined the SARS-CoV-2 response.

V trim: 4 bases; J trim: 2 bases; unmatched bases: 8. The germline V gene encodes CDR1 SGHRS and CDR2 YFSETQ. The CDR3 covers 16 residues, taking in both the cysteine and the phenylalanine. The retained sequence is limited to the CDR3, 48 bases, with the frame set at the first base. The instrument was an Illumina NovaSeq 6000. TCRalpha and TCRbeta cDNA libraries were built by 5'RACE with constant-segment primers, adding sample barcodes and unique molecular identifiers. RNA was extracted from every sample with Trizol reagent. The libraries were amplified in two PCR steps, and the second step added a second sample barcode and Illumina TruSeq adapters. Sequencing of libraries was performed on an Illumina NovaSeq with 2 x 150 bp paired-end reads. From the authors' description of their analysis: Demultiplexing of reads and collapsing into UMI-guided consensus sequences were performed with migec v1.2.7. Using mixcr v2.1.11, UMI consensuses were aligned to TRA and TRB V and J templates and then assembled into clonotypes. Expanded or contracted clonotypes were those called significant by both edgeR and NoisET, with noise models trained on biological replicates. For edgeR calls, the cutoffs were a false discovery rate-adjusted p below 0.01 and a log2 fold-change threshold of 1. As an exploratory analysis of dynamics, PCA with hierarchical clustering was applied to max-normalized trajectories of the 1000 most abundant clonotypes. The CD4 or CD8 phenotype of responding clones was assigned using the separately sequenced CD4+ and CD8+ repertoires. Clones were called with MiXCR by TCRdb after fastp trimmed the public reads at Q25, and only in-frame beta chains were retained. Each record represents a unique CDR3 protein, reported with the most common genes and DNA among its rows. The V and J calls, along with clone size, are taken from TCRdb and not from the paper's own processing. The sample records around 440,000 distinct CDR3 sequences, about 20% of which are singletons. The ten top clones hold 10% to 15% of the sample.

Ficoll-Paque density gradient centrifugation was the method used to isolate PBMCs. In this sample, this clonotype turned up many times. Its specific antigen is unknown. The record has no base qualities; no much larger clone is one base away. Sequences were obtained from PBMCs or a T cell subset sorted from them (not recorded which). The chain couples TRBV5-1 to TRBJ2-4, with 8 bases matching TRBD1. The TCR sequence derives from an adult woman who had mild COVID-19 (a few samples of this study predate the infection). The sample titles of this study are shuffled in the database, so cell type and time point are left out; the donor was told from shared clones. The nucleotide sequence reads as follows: TGCGCCAGCAGCGCCATGACAGGGGACACCAAAAACATTCAGTACTTC. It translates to CASSAMTGDTKNIQYF.